The present TCR beta chain was sequenced within a study of a mutant IDH1 vaccine in newly diagnosed glioma. Study details: Before enrollment, patients got radiotherapy alone, temozolomide alone, or mostly the combination.

Time point: baseline, week 1 (first vaccination visit). Treatment: pre-vaccination baseline after standard-of-care therapy. There were new WHO grade 3 or 4 astrocytomas in the donors, and these were IDH1-mutant and ATRX-lost. Clones were read by immunoSEQ multiplex PCR, and TCRdb kept only the in-frame ones, dropping some. The sample includes 59,000 or so clones, 80% to 95% of them seen just once. The specimen was PBMCs, collected from a glioma patient treated with radiotherapy, temozolomide or both. The receptor was isolated from a man between 45 and 60 years old with glioma.

The CDR3 reads CASSQGFYSNQPQHF. The DNA of the CDR3 is TGTGCCAGCAGCCAAGGGTTTTATAGCAATCAGCCCCAGCATTTT. The chain links TRBV13 to TRBJ1-5; D remains ambiguous. V gave up 5 bases and J gave up 0 bases, with 11 bases separating them. The CDR3 runs to 15 residues. CDR1 is PRHDT, CDR2 FYEKMQ, per germline (reference sequence).